These T cell receptor beta chains were read from a single sample in a study of blood T cell repertoires in COVID-19. Method: immunoSEQ multiplex PCR; TCRdb's copy keeps in-frame clones and lacks some. Of roughly 230,000 clones listed, 84% are singletons. Source material: peripheral blood. The receptors derive from a man aged 50 to 60 with acute or convalescent COVID-19. The CDR3 runs from the conserved cysteine through the conserved F or W. The D gene is left open where the match is weak. A row's size may be missing; if present it is once, few, many or a size class.

TRBJ1-2 | . | TRBV13 | . | CASSLGSEETYGYTF | TGTGCCAGCAGCTTAGGCTCGGAGGAAACCTATGGCTACACCTTC
TRBJ2-5 | TRBD1 | TRBV18 | . | CASSPQGARETQYF | TGTGCCAGCTCACCACAGGGGGCGCGAGAGACCCAGTACTTC
TRBJ2-5 | TRBD2 | TRBV9 | . | CASSLAGGNQETQYF | TGTGCCAGCAGCCTAGCGGGAGGTAACCAAGAGACCCAGTACTTC
TRBJ1-3 | . | TRBV27 | once | CASSRLGRYSGNTIYF | TGTGCCAGCAGCCGATTGGGGAGGTATTCTGGAAACACCATATATTTT
TRBJ1-2 | . | TRBV4-1 | . | CASSPPPTGDSRSLVPNYGYTF | TGCGCCAGCAGCCCACCTCCTACCGGTGACAGTCGATCCCTAGTTCCCAACTATGGCTACACCTTC
TRBJ1-2 | . | TRBV21-1 | . | CASSKTVGYTF | TGTGCCAGCAGCAAAACGGTAGGCTACACCTTC
TRBJ2-7 | . | TRBV27 | . | CASSLTLQYEQYF | TGTGCCAGCAGTTTAACGCTTCAGTACGAGCAGTACTTC
TRBJ2-6 | . | TRBV11-2 | once | CASSLEFNSGANVLTF | TGTGCCAGCAGCTTAGAGTTCAACTCTGGGGCCAACGTCCTGACTTTC
TRBJ2-7 | TRBD2 | TRBV7-8 | . | CASSLSSGTREQYF | TGTGCCAGCAGCTTATCTAGCGGGACCCGCGAGCAGTACTTC
TRBJ2-7 | . | TRBV2 | . | CASSLSYEQYF | TGTGCCAGCAGTCTCTCCTACGAGCAGTACTTC
TRBJ1-5 | TRBD1 | TRBV9 | . | CASSEEQGGNQPQHF | TGTGCCAGCAGCGAGGAACAGGGGGGCAATCAGCCCCAGCATTTT
TRBJ1-6 | . | TRBV21-1 | . | CASSKVQSSYNSPLHF | TGTGCCAGCAGCAAAGTACAGAGCTCCTATAATTCACCCCTCCACTTT
TRBJ2-5 | TRBD1 | TRBV24-1 | few | CATSDFLQGRETQYF | TGTGCCACCAGTGATTTCCTACAGGGGCGGGAGACCCAGTACTTC
TRBJ1-2 | . | TRBV28 | . | CASTRGGQGRYGYTF | TGTGCCAGCACACGGGGAGGGCAGGGTAGATATGGCTACACCTTC
TRBJ1-1 | . | TRBV14 | . | CASSQDTGGNTEAFF | TGTGCCAGCAGCCAAGATACGGGGGGTAACACTGAAGCTTTCTTT
TRBJ2-7 | . | TRBV28 | . | CASRTPGSSYEQYF | TGTGCCAGCAGAACACCGGGAAGCTCCTACGAGCAGTACTTC
TRBJ1-1 | . | TRBV19 | . | CASRRQLNTEAFF | TGTGCCAGTAGACGACAATTGAACACTGAAGCTTTCTTT
TRBJ2-7 | TRBD2 | TRBV2 | few | CASSLPGTSAYEQYF | TGTGCCAGCAGTTTGCCCGGGACTAGCGCCTACGAGCAGTACTTC
TRBJ1-6 | . | TRBV4-2 | . | CASSQVTRGLLDSPLHF | TGTGCCAGCAGCCAAGTGACAAGGGGTTTGCTCGATTCACCCCTCCACTTT
TRBJ2-7 | . | TRBV6-5 | . | CASSYSSGNRLDEQYF | TGTGCCAGCAGTTACTCGTCGGGGAACCGCTTGGACGAGCAGTACTTC
TRBJ2-7 | . | TRBV6-6 | . | CASSYPGFPGEQYF | TGTGCCAGCAGTTACCCAGGGTTTCCAGGGGAGCAGTACTTC
TRBJ1-2 | . | TRBV29-1 | . | CSVEGETDGYGYTF | TGCAGCGTTGAGGGAGAGACGGACGGATATGGCTACACCTTC
TRBJ1-2 | . | TRBV30 | once | CAWNLRNRVYGYTF | TGTGCCTGGAATCTTAGGAACAGGGTGTATGGCTACACCTTC
TRBJ1-1 | . | TRBV7-9 | . | CASSLALITPNTEAFF | TGTGCCAGCAGCTTAGCTTTAATAACTCCGAACACTGAAGCTTTCTTT
TRBJ2-7 | . | TRBV5-6 | . | CASSLVFTGLSYEQYF | TGTGCCAGCAGCTTGGTCTTCACAGGTCTCTCCTACGAGCAGTACTTC
TRBJ2-2 | TRBD2 | TRBV7-6 | . | CASSRTSGIGGELFF | TGTGCCAGCAGCCGGACTAGCGGGATCGGCGGGGAGCTGTTTTTT
TRBJ2-1 | TRBD2 | TRBV28 | . | CASSLMREAYNEQFF | TGTGCCAGCAGTTTAATGCGGGAGGCATACAATGAGCAGTTCTTC
TRBJ1-5 | . | TRBV30 | . | CALGPTVSNQPQHF | TGTGCCTTAGGTCCGACAGTTAGCAATCAGCCCCAGCATTTT
TRBJ2-1 | TRBD2 | TRBV3-1/TRBV3-2 | . | CASSQELPTSGRDNEQFF | TGTGCCAGCAGCCAAGAATTGCCGACTAGCGGGAGGGACAATGAGCAGTTCTTC
TRBJ2-2 | . | TRBV7-2 | . | CASSSQLFTGELFF | TGTGCCAGCAGCTCGCAGTTGTTCACCGGGGAGCTGTTTTTT
TRBJ1-4 | . | TRBV20-1 | . | CSASPQGSGEKLFF | TGCAGTGCTAGTCCGCAGGGTTCCGGTGAAAAACTGTTTTTT
TRBJ1-4 | . | TRBV2 | medium-sized | CASREDGLNEKLFF | TGTGCCAGCAGGGAGGACGGACTTAATGAAAAACTGTTTTTT
TRBJ2-2 | TRBD2 | TRBV11-3 | few | CASSLAAGGDTGELFF | TGTGCCAGCAGCTTAGCTGCGGGGGGAGACACCGGGGAGCTGTTTTTT
TRBJ1-1 | . | TRBV11-2 | . | CASSQQAFEAFF | TGTGCCAGCAGCCAACAGGCTTTTGAAGCTTTCTTT
TRBJ1-5 | TRBD1 | TRBV6-5 | . | CASSLTGGSNQPQHF | TGTGCCAGCAGTTTAACAGGGGGGAGCAATCAGCCCCAGCATTTT
TRBJ1-1 | TRBD1 | TRBV12-5 | once | CASGLRGTGDTEAFF | TGTGCTAGTGGTTTGAGGGGGACAGGGGACACTGAAGCTTTCTTT
TRBJ2-7 | . | TRBV10-3 | . | CAISAGSYEQYF | TGTGCCATCAGCGCGGGCAGCTACGAGCAGTACTTC